The T cell receptor (beta chain) described here comes from a study of shared clonotypes between healthy human individuals. The genomic DNA of each subset was split evenly across several immunoSEQ plates. Sequenced by immunoSEQ multiplex PCR; TCRdb stores in-frame clones only, minus some. Of about 690,000 clones listed, about nine tenths are singletons. CD45RO+ cells and CCR7-negative CD45RA+ TemRA cells were combined as CD8 memory. CDR3 length equals 13 residues. CDR1 and CDR2 (germline): SEHNR, FQNEAQ (reference sequence). J gave up 8 bases and V 5 bases, and 6 bases lay outside the gene matches. Study conclusions and caveats: Lower generation probabilities were found for non-shared clonotypes than for those shared by all four donors.

Details on this clone: Its antigen remains unknown. This same CDR3 is encoded by further DNA sequences in the sample.

The clonotype originates from a man younger than 30 in good health. Some clones in this sample may be carry-over from other donors' samples. The rearrangement uses TRBV7-9 and TRBJ1-2, with 9 bases fitting TRBD1. Material for sequencing was memory CD8+ T cells from PBMCs. Described subset: CD45RO+ cells pooled with CCR7-negative TemRA cells. The CDR3 loop is CASSPGTGYGYTF. CDR3 sequence (DNA): TGTGCCAGCAGCCCCGGGACAGGGTACGGCTACACCTTC.